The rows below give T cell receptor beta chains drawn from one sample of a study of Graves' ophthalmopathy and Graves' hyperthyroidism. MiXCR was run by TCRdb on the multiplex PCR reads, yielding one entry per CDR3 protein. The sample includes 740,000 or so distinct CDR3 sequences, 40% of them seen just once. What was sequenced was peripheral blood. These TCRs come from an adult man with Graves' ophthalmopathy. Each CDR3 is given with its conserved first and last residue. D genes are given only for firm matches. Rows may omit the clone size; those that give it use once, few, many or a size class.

CASSSSGPMRETQYF,TGTGCCAGCAGTTCCAGCGGGCCAATGAGGGAGACCCAGTACTTC,TRBV10-3,TRBJ2-5,.,.
CASRIDRTGKQPQHF,TGTGCCAGCAGAATCGACAGGACCGGGAAGCAGCCCCAGCATTTT,TRBV24-1,TRBJ1-5,.,few
CASSADRGVNQPQHF,TGTGCCAGCAGTGCGGACAGGGGAGTGAATCAGCCCCAGCATTTT,TRBV24-1,TRBJ1-5,TRBD1,few
CASSVAAGSYEQYF,TGTGCCAGCAGCGTAGCGGCAGGGTCCTACGAGCAGTACTTC,TRBV9,TRBJ2-7,.,many
CASSPSAGAAYEQYF,TGTGCCAGCAGTCCGTCAGCGGGAGCAGCGTACGAGCAGTACTTC,TRBV11-1,TRBJ2-7,TRBD2,.
CASSQAQLNYGYTF,TGCGCCAGCAGCCAAGCTCAACTCAACTATGGCTACACCTTC,TRBV4-3,TRBJ1-2,.,few
CAIGDGGTDTQYF,TGTGCCATCGGGGATGGGGGCACAGATACGCAGTATTTT,TRBV10-3,TRBJ2-3,.,.
CASRPSTGMGMGNQPQHF,TGTGCCAGCCGCCCGTCGACAGGGATGGGTATGGGCAATCAGCCCCAGCATTTT,TRBV9,TRBJ1-5,TRBD1,.
CASRSQGPGEQYF,TGTGCCAGCAGGAGCCAGGGTCCGGGGGAGCAGTACTTC,TRBV27,TRBJ2-7,.,.
CSAMGLAYTGELFF,TGCAGCGCCATGGGACTAGCGTACACCGGGGAGCTGTTTTTT,TRBV29-1,TRBJ2-2,TRBD2,.
CSVERASGLKSVF,TGCAGCGTTGAAAGGGCTAGCGGGTTGAAAAGTGTTTTT,TRBV29-1,TRBJ1-4,.,.
CASSLQQGTQETQYF,TGTGCCAGCAGTTTACAACAGGGAACCCAAGAGACCCAGTACTTC,TRBV12-3/TRBV12-4,TRBJ2-5,.,few
CASSFVGQGNQPQHF,TGTGCCAGCAGTTTCGTGGGACAGGGCAATCAGCCCCAGCATTTT,TRBV24-1,TRBJ1-5,TRBD1,.
CASSEGGTRSSYEQYF,TGTGCCAGCAGTGAAGGGGGGACTAGGAGCTCCTACGAGCAGTACTTC,TRBV2,TRBJ2-7,TRBD2,.
CASSEAMRSDEQYF,TGTGCCAGCAGTGAAGCAATGAGGAGCGACGAGCAGTACTTC,TRBV2,TRBJ2-7,.,.